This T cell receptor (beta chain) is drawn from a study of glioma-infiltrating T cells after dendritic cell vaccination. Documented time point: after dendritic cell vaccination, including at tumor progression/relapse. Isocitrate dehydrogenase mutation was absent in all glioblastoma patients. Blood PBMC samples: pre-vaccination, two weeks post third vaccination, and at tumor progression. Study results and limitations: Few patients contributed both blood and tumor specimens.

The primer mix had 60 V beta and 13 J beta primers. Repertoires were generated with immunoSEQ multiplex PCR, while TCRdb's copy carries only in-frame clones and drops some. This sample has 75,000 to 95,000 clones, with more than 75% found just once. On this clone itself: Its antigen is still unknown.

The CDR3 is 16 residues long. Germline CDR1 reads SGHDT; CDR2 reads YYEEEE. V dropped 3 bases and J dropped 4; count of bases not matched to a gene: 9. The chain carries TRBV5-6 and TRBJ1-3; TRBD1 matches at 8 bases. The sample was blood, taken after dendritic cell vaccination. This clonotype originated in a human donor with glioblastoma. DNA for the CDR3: TGTGCCAGCAGCTCGCCGGGACAGGCGGGGGGAAACACCATATATTTT. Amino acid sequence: CASSSPGQAGGNTIYF.